The 16 T cell receptor beta chains below all came from one sample that was sequenced in a study of blood T cell repertoires in COVID-19. The protocol was immunoSEQ multiplex PCR, while the TCRdb copy is restricted to in-frame clones and leaves out a portion. The sample has about 150,000 clones; roughly 85% are singletons. The sample was PBMCs or T cells enriched from blood (not recorded which). Receptors were obtained from a man in his fifties or sixties who had recovered from COVID-19.

The rearrangement links TRBV10-1 to TRBJ1-3; D gene uncertain. Germline-derived CDR1 and CDR2 are WNHNN and SYGVQD (reference sequence). With 7 bases removed from V and 2 bases from J, the gap between germline ends came to 18 bases. The CDR3 covers 16 residues. In DNA, the CDR3 is TGCGCCAGCATTCCCACCCTGACTGATACTGGAAACACCATATATTTT. Translation: CASIPTLTDTGNTIYF.

This chain links TRBV19 with TRBJ1-5; D might be TRBD1 (6 bases). This CDR3 is 16 amino acids long. CDR1 is LNHDA, CDR2 SQIVND, per germline (reference sequence). V lost 0 bases to trimming and J lost 5 bases, with 14 bases between them. The CDR3 spells CASSIDRGAAHQPQHF. The CDR3, as DNA: TGTGCCAGTAGTATAGATCGGGGGGCAGCCCATCAGCCCCAGCATTTT.

This chain uses TRBV7-9 with TRBJ1-4; the D gene is possibly TRBD1 (5 bases). V was pared by 1 base and J by 3 bases, with 21 bases between. The germline V gene encodes CDR1 SEHNR and CDR2 FQNEAQ (reference sequence). There are 19 residues in the CDR3. CDR3 sequence (DNA): TGTGCCAGCAGCTTAGGGCAGGGAAGCCTAGGTACTGCTAATGAAAAACTGTTTTTT. This codes for CASSLGQGSLGTANEKLFF.

The sample holds a few counts of this clone. The chain has TRBV18 and TRBJ2-2; TRBD2 matches 7 bases. Germline CDR1 is KGHSH and CDR2 is LQKENI. V lost 1 base to trimming and J lost 3 bases; unmatched junction nucleotides: 8. This CDR3 region has 17 residues. CDR3 amino acids: CASSPQVATSDTGELFF. The DNA of the CDR3 is TGTGCCAGCTCACCACAGGTAGCTACTAGCGACACCGGGGAGCTGTTTTTT.

The J gene is TRBJ1-1, the V gene TRBV6-5; D might be TRBD1 (6 bases). V lost 5 bases and J 0 bases, leaving 13 bases between the germline ends. This CDR3 has 15 residues. CDR1 is MNHEY and CDR2 is SVGAGI in the germline V gene. CDR3 in amino acids: CASSKRTVMNTEAFF. DNA of the CDR3: TGTGCCAGCAGTAAACGGACAGTCATGAACACTGAAGCTTTCTTT.

This rearrangement joins TRBV7-3 to TRBJ2-1; 12 bases are shared with TRBD1. CDR3 length: 15 amino acids. Germline V lookup: CDR1 SGHTA, CDR2 FQGTGA. V lost 4 bases and J lost 10; bases outside the gene matches: 8. CDR3 residues: CASSSGQGASFEQFF. As DNA, the CDR3 is TGTGCCAGCAGCTCGGGACAGGGGGCTAGTTTCGAGCAGTTCTTC.

This clone appeared once. The chain carries TRBV28 and TRBJ2-7, with D possibly TRBD1 on 5 matching bases. Deletions cut 5 bases from V and 3 bases from J, with 11 bases between. Germline values: CDR1 MDHEN, CDR2 SYDVKM. CDR3 size: 13 residues. CDR3 bases: TGTGCCAGCAGTGAATTCAGGGTCTACGAGCAGTACTTC. Amino acid sequence: CASSEFRVYEQYF.

The chain recombines TRBV27 with TRBJ1-2; maybe TRBD1 (5 bases). The CDR3 consists of 14 residues. Germline V gene data show CDR1 as MNHEY and CDR2 as SMNVEV (reference sequence). The ends were cut back, 4 bases at V and 8 bases at J, with 17 bases in the middle. CDR3 bases: TGTGCCAGCAGTTCCCTCGGGAGGGGAACGGGCTACACCTTC. Translation gives CASSSLGRGTGYTF.

This clone has only a few counts. CDR3 nucleotide sequence: TGTGCCAGCAGCAGAAAGCCCAGACTAGCGGGAATGAAAGATACGCAGTATTTT. Encoded protein: CASSRKPRLAGMKDTQYF. The chain employs TRBV7-9 and TRBJ2-3; 11 positions agree with TRBD2. V dropped 5 bases and J dropped 5; count of bases not matched to a gene: 15. This CDR3 is 18 amino acids long. Germline assignment: CDR1 SEHNR and CDR2 FQNEAQ (reference sequence).

This clone was seen a single time. This chain links TRBV4-3 with TRBJ1-4; D unresolved. Germline V gives CDR1 LGHNA, CDR2 YSLEER. V lost 0 bases, J lost 7 bases, and 6 bases lay in between. This CDR3 region has 13 residues. The CDR3 reads CASSQDKREKLFF. DNA for the CDR3: TGCGCCAGCAGCCAAGATAAGCGTGAAAAACTGTTTTTT.

The V and J genes are TRBV2 and TRBJ2-7; 8 bases align to TRBD1. The CDR3 is 13 residues long. V lost 4 bases, J lost 2 bases, and 1 base stayed unmatched. In germline, CDR1 is SNHLY, CDR2 FYNNEI. This CDR3 reads CASSVDRAYEQYF. In DNA, the CDR3 is TGTGCCAGCAGTGTGGACAGGGCCTACGAGCAGTACTTC. The complete variable domain, with remaining parts taken from reference TRBV2 and TRBJ2-7, reads EPEVTQTPSHQVTQMGQEVILRCVPISNHLYFYWYRQILGQKVEFLVSFYNNEISEKSEIFDDQFSVERPDGSNFTLKIRSTKLEDSAMYFCASSVDRAYEQYFGPGTRLTVT.

This clone occurred many times. The chain recombines TRBV6-5 with TRBJ1-1; TRBD1 might be the D (5 bases). Trimming took off 0 bases at V and 0 bases at J, with 8 bases between the two ends. This CDR3 is built from 15 residues. Germline CDR1 is MNHEY and CDR2 is SVGAGI. The CDR3 protein is CASSYSWTLNTEAFF. Here the CDR3 DNA reads TGTGCCAGCAGTTACTCGTGGACATTGAACACTGAAGCTTTCTTT.

This rearrangement joins TRBV7-9 to TRBJ1-5, with 8 bases aligning to TRBD1. The CDR3 consists of 14 residues. With V trimmed by 5 bases and J by 5 bases, 5 bases remained unmatched. CDR1 and CDR2 (germline): SEHNR, FQNEAQ (reference sequence). Here the CDR3 DNA reads TGTGCCAGCAGCCCCGGACAGGGTGATCAGCCCCAGCATTTT. Its translation is CASSPGQGDQPQHF.

The V gene is TRBV28, the J gene TRBJ2-3; a possible D gene is TRBD1 (5 bases). The germline gives CDR1 MDHEN, CDR2 SYDVKM. CDR3 length: 14 amino acids. Deletions cut 3 bases from V and 3 bases from J, with 10 bases between. CDR3 residues: CASSFSGRTDTQYF. The CDR3 bases are TGTGCCAGCAGTTTTTCAGGGCGTACAGATACGCAGTATTTT. Using reference TRBV28 and TRBJ2-3 for the parts outside the CDR3, the full variable domain is DVKVTQSSRYLVKRTGEKVFLECVQDMDHENMFWYRQDPGLGLRLIYFSYDVKMKEKGDIPEGYSVSREKKERFSLILESASTNQTSMYLCASSFSGRTDTQYFGPGTRLTVL.

The rearrangement links TRBV6-5 to TRBJ1-2; no clear D. V was pared by 6 bases and J by 0 bases, with 8 bases between. Germline V CDR1 and CDR2: MNHEY, SVGAGI. This CDR3 is built from 13 residues. The CDR3 is CASSWQANYGYTF. For the CDR3, the DNA is TGTGCCAGCAGCTGGCAGGCTAACTATGGCTACACCTTC.

This clone was found once. The V call is TRBV12-3 or TRBV12-4, the J call TRBJ1-1; D gene unclear. The CDR3 runs to 13 residues. Trimming took off 8 bases at V and 0 bases at J, with 10 bases between the two ends. The CDR3 nucleotides are TGTGCCAGCGCCAGGCTGATGAACACTGAAGCTTTCTTT. Translating gives CASARLMNTEAFF.